The subject of this entry is one T cell receptor beta chain. This sample is drawn from a study of blood T cell repertoires in COVID-19. The CDR3 runs 14 residues. Germline V gene data show CDR1 as SEHNR and CDR2 as FQNEAQ (reference sequence). V lost 1 base and J 0 bases, leaving 6 bases between the germline ends. Clinical history as reported by participants underpinned cohort assignment. Original handling: Amplification from reference gene primers served as the basis for estimated nucleated cell counts. Method: immunoSEQ multiplex PCR; TCRdb's copy keeps in-frame clones and lacks some. Clone size and V and J calls were adopted from that table, with D and trimming inferred from the DNA. The sample holds approximately 210,000 clones, roughly 77% seen once.

The TCR was taken from a woman between 45 and 60 years old with acute COVID-19. The chain has TRBV7-9 and TRBJ1-1; maybe TRBD1 (5 bases). The sample was PBMCs or T cells enriched from blood (not recorded which). The CDR3 protein is CASSLEGMNTEAFF. CDR3 DNA sequence: TGTGCCAGCAGCTTAGAGGGGATGAACACTGAAGCTTTCTTT.